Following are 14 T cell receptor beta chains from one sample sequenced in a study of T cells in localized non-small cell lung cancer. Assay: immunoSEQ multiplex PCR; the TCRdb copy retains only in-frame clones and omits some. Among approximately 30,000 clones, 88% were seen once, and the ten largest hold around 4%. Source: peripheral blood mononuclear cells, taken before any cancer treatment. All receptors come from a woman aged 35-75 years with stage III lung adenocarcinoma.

Here the CDR3 reads CARRGHLRGNTIYF. The CDR3, as DNA: TGTGCCAGACGGGGTCACCTGAGGGGAAACACCATATATTTT. The V gene is TRBV14, the J gene TRBJ1-3, with D hard to call. CDR3 size: 14 residues. V shed 9 bases and J shed 4 bases, with 16 bases lying between them. The germline CDR1 and CDR2 sequences are SGHDN and FVKESK.

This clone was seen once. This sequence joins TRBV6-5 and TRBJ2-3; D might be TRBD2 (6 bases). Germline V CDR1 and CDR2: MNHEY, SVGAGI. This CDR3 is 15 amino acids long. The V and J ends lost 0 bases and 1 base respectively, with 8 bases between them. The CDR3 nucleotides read TGTGCCAGCAGTTACTCGATAGCGGGCACAGATACGCAGTATTTT. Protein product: CASSYSIAGTDTQYF.

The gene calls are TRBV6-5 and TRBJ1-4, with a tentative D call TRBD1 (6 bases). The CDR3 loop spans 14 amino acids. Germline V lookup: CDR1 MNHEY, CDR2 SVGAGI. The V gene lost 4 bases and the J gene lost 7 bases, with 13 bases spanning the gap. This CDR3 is CASSSTGHFEKLFF. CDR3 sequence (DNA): TGTGCCAGCAGTTCCACAGGGCATTTTGAAAAACTGTTTTTT.

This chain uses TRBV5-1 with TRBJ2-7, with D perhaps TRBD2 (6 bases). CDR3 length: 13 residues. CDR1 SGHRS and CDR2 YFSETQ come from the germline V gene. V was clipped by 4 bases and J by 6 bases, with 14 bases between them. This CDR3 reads CASSPDTSSEQYF. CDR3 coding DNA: TGCGCCAGCAGCCCCGACACTAGCAGCGAGCAGTACTTC.

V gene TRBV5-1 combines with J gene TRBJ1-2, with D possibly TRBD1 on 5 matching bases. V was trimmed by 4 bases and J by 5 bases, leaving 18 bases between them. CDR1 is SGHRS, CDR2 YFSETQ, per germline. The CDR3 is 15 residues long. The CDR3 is CASSDGTVRGYGYTF. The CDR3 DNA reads TGCGCCAGCAGCGACGGGACGGTAAGGGGTTATGGCTACACCTTC.

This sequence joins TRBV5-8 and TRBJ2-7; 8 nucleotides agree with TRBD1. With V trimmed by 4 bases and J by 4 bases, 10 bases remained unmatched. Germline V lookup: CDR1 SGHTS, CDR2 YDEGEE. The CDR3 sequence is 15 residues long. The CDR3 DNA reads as TGTGCCAGCAGCAAGCCGGGACAGGAAGAATACGAGCAGTACTTC. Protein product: CASSKPGQEEYEQYF.

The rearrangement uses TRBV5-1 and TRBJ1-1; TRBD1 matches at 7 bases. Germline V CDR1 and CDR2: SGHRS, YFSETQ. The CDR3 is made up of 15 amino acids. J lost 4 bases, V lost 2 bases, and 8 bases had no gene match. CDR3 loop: CASSFQGDGGTEAFF. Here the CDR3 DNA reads TGCGCCAGCAGCTTCCAGGGGGATGGAGGCACTGAAGCTTTCTTT.

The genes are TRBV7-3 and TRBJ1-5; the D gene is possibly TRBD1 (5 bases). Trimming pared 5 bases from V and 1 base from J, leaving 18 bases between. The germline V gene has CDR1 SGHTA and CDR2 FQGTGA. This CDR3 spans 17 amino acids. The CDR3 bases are TGTGCCAGCAGCCCTCTCAGGGTGGGAGACAGCAATCAGCCCCAGCATTTT. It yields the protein CASSPLRVGDSNQPQHF.

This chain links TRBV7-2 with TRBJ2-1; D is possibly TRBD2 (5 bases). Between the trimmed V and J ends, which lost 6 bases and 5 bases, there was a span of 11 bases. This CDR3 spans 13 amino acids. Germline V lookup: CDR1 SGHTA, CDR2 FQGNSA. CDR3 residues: CASRSEGHNEQFF. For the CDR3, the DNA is TGTGCCAGCAGGAGTGAGGGCCACAATGAGCAGTTCTTC.

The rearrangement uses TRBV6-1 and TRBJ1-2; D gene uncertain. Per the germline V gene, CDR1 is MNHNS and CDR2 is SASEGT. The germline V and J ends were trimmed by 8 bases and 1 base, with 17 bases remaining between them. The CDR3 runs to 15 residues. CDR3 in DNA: TGTGCCAGCCTCCCGGCGCCCGAAGGTAACTATGGCTACACCTTC. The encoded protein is CASLPAPEGNYGYTF.

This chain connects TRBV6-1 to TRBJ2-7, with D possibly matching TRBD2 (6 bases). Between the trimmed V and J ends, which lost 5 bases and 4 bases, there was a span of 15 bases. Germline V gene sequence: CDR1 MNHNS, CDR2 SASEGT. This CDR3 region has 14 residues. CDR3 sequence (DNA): TGTGCCAGCAGTCAACCGGGACTTCCATACGAGCAGTACTTC. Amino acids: CASSQPGLPYEQYF.

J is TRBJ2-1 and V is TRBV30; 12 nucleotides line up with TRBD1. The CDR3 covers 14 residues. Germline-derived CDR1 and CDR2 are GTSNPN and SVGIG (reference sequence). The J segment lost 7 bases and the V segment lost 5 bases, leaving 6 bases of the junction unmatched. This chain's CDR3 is CAWGPGQGANEQFF. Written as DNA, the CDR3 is TGTGCCTGGGGGCCGGGACAGGGGGCGAATGAGCAGTTCTTC.

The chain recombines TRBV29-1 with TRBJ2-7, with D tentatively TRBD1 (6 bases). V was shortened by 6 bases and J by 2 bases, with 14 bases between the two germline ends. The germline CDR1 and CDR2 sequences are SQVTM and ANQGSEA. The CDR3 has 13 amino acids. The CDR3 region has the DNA TGCAGCGTGCCCGGCAGGGGCCCCTACGAGCAGTACTTC. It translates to CSVPGRGPYEQYF.

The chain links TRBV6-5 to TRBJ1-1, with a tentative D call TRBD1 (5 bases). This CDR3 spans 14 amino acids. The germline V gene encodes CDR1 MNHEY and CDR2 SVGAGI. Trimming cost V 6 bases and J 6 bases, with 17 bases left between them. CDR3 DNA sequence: TGTGCCAGCAGAGGGACCCTCGGGGGGGCTGAAGCTTTCTTT. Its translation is CASRGTLGGAEAFF.